This TCR beta chain was sequenced in a study of cytotoxic CD8 clonotypes in ibrutinib-treated CLL. Study-level information: Responses: roughly 24 partial, 2 complete; after median roughly 63 months, approximately 15 stayed remitted, roughly 12 progressed. Whole-study findings and limits: Clonality grew at ibrutinib response; at progression, it decreased back toward baseline.

Only a few counts were recorded for this clone. The antigen is undetermined. With sequencing, the targeted depth ranged from 1 in 200,000 to 1 in 1 million T cells. TCRdb's copy holds only in-frame clones and misses some; the assay was immunoSEQ multiplex PCR. Of 200,000 to 250,000 clones listed, roughly 74% were seen once; the top ten hold roughly 15%. This CDR3 comprises 14 residues. The J segment lost 5 bases and the V segment lost 5 bases, leaving 7 bases of the junction unmatched. Germline V gene lookup returns CDR1 SGHNT and CDR2 YENEEA. The sample here was PBMCs, taken after 24 months of ibrutinib treatment. The chain recombines TRBV11-3 with TRBJ2-7, with 9 bases matching TRBD2. This receptor was obtained from a human donor with chronic lymphocytic leukemia. This CDR3 reads CASSRLAESHEQYF. Written as DNA, the CDR3 is TGTGCCAGCAGCCGACTAGCGGAGTCCCACGAGCAGTACTTC.